Below, one TCR beta chain is given with its context. The entry originates in a study of radiotherapy plus CTLA-4 blockade in lung cancer. Study background: Disease control was present in more than 30% of patients, and objective responses in under 20%.

The table came from immunoSEQ multiplex PCR; TCRdb's copy has only in-frame clones and leaves some out. The sample has some 87,000 clones, under 85% seen once. This TCR was sampled from a human donor with non-small cell lung cancer that progressed on radiotherapy plus ipilimumab. This material consisted of peripheral blood, taken from a patient treated with radiotherapy plus ipilimumab.

CDR3 nucleotide sequence: TGTGCCAGCAGTTTAGCGGGCGTCAGCACAGATACGCAGTATTTT. It is translated as CASSLAGVSTDTQYF. The rearrangement joins TRBV28 to TRBJ2-3; possible D gene TRBD2, 5 bases. Trimming took 2 bases from V and 0 from J, leaving 9 bases between them. The germline V gene encodes CDR1 MDHEN and CDR2 SYDVKM. CDR3 size: 15 residues.